This T cell receptor beta chain was identified in a study of cytomegalovirus exposure and HLA in healthy donors. For the study at large: An analysis done earlier identified 95 million to 140 million unique TCR beta sequences from approximately 170 million T cells. Approximately 81% of 300 to 450 genotyped donors fell in the Caucasian-associated ancestry cluster.

Trimming removed 4 bases from V and 6 bases from J; junction bases left unmatched: 12. CDR3 length equals 16 residues. In germline, CDR1 is SNHLY, CDR2 FYNNEI. With 60 Vbeta and 13 Jbeta primers, the PCR was carried out. This table comes from immunoSEQ multiplex PCR, and its TCRdb copy is limited to in-frame clones, with some not included. The sample includes 250,000 or so clones, about 84% of them seen just once. This chain uses TRBV2 with TRBJ2-3; 8 bases map to TRBD2. Input material: PBMCs. The sequence came from a human donor in good health. The CDR3 is CASSGRRSGSWDTQYF. CDR3 DNA: TGTGCCAGCAGTGGACGGAGGAGCGGGAGTTGGGATACGCAGTATTTT.